A single sample is the source of the 10 T cell receptor beta chains below, sequenced in a study of shared clonotypes between healthy human individuals. Generated by immunoSEQ multiplex PCR, the TCRdb table keeps only in-frame clones and is missing some. This table holds about a million clones, around 80% found once. Input material: memory CD4+ T cells sorted from blood. Indicated subset: CD45RA-negative fraction. These receptors came from a man between 18 and 35 years old in good health.

The V call is TRBV28, the J call TRBJ1-1; D not resolved. CDR3 length: 13 amino acids. Trimming took 2 bases from V and 5 from J, leaving 9 bases between them. Germline CDR1 MDHEN, CDR2 SYDVKM. The CDR3: CASSLVGTTEAFF. The CDR3 nucleotides read TGTGCCAGCAGTTTAGTCGGTACAACTGAAGCTTTCTTT. Filled out from reference TRBV28 and TRBJ1-1, the complete variable domain reads DVKVTQSSRYLVKRTGEKVFLECVQDMDHENMFWYRQDPGLGLRLIYFSYDVKMKEKGDIPEGYSVSREKKERFSLILESASTNQTSMYLCASSLVGTTEAFFGQGTRLTVV.

The V gene is TRBV4-2, the J gene TRBJ2-7; D gene uncertain. CDR1 is LGHNA, CDR2 YNFKEQ, per germline. This CDR3 region has 13 residues. V was cut by 0 bases and J by 10 bases, with 13 bases left in between. DNA of the CDR3: TGTGCCAGCAGCCAAGATCGCCACTCTACTCAGTACTTC. It yields the protein CASSQDRHSTQYF.

V is TRBV19 and J is TRBJ1-2; maybe TRBD1 (6 bases). V lost 1 base to trimming and J lost 2 bases, with 11 bases between them. Germline V gives CDR1 LNHDA, CDR2 SQIVND (reference sequence). CDR3 length: 15 amino acids. CDR3 sequence: CASSIVTGRNYGYTF. CDR3 in DNA: TGTGCCAGTAGTATAGTTACAGGGAGGAACTATGGCTACACCTTC.

V usage is TRBV23-1 and J usage is TRBJ1-2; TRBD1 is a possible D gene (5 bases). TRBV23-1 is recorded as an ORF, its role being uncertain. CDR3 length equals 17 residues. Between the trimmed V and J ends, which lost 0 bases and 3 bases, there was a span of 17 bases. The CDR3 DNA sequence: TGCGCCAGCAGTCAATCCCTCAGACAGAAACCATACTATGGCTACACCTTC. Translation: CASSQSLRQKPYYGYTF.

The rearrangement joins TRBV6-1 to TRBJ1-6, with a possible D match to TRBD1 (5 bases). V lost 1 base and J 6 bases, leaving 10 bases between the germline ends. This CDR3 spans 15 amino acids. CDR1 is MNHNS, CDR2 SASEGT, per germline. CDR3 amino acids: CASSEGSGGNSPLHF. Written as DNA, the CDR3 is TGTGCCAGCAGTGAAGGTTCCGGGGGTAATTCACCCCTCCACTTT.

The chain recombines TRBV6-1 with TRBJ2-7, with D unclear. The V end lost 7 bases, the J end lost 1 base, and 8 bases lay between the germline ends. Germline V lookup: CDR1 MNHNS, CDR2 SASEGT. CDR3 length: 12 amino acids. The CDR3 region has the DNA TGTGCCAGCAAAGACCGGTCCTACGAGCAGTACTTC. Encoded protein: CASKDRSYEQYF.

The chain is built from TRBV6-5 and TRBJ2-7; 7 nucleotides align to TRBD1. The germline V gene has CDR1 MNHEY and CDR2 SVGAGI. CDR3 length: 13 amino acids. The junction had 9 bases not matched to a gene; V was cut back by 9 bases and J by 4 bases. The CDR3 DNA is TGTGCCAGTGCCTCAGGGGGAACGTACGAGCAGTACTTC. Translating it yields CASASGGTYEQYF.

J is TRBJ2-3 and V is TRBV28; 8 positions agree with TRBD1. The germline V gene has CDR1 MDHEN and CDR2 SYDVKM. The V and J ends lost 4 bases and 4 bases, in that order; junction bases with no gene match: 7. This CDR3 is built from 15 residues. CDR3 in amino acids: CASSSTGTGADTQYF. In nucleotides, the CDR3 is TGTGCCAGCAGTTCAACGGGGACAGGCGCAGATACGCAGTATTTT.

This rearrangement joins TRBV5-1 to TRBJ2-7, with 7 bases fitting TRBD1. The CDR3 consists of 15 residues. CDR1 is SGHRS, CDR2 YFSETQ, per germline. With 4 bases clipped from V and 0 bases from J, the junction kept 7 bases outside the gene matches. The CDR3 DNA sequence: TGCGCCAGCAGCCCTTCTGGGACAGCCTCCTACGAGCAGTACTTC. Protein sequence: CASSPSGTASYEQYF. Supplemented by reference TRBV5-1 and TRBJ2-7, the full variable domain reads KAGVTQTPRYLIKTRGQQVTLSCSPISGHRSVSWYQQTPGQGLQFLFEYFSETQRNKGNFPGRFSGRQFSNSRSEMNVSTLELGDSALYLCASSPSGTASYEQYFGPGTRLTVT.

J is TRBJ1-2 and V is TRBV10-3; no clear D. From germline, CDR1 is ENHRY and CDR2 SYGVKD. Trimming stripped 4 bases from V and 2 bases from J, with 20 bases between. There are 17 residues in the CDR3. The CDR3 DNA reads as TGTGCCATCAGTGGATCGGACGTCGGCAGTGTAAACTATGGCTACACCTTC. Its protein product is CAISGSDVGSVNYGYTF.